Sequencing of this T cell receptor (beta chain) was carried out in a study of blood T cells in healthy people across ages (dated by TCRdb to between 2014 and 2017). At the level of the whole study: In model experiments, template switching captured about one uniquely barcoded TCR beta cDNA molecule for every two T cells. Age-related changes in TCR beta repertoire diversity were measured in the study by deep sequencing normalized with unique cDNA molecular identifiers. Four age groups were formed from the donors: young (average approximately 16 years), middle-aged (approximately 39), aged (62) and long-lived (approximately 80). For two donors (one aged 18 to 30 and one aged 80 or older), the study analyzed two additional independent replicas of 1 million unique cDNA reads from the same blood draw. Summary of the overall study and its limitations: Observed TCR beta diversity per million T cells fell roughly linearly with age, and a significant reduction was already apparent by age roughly 40. Because profiling used bulk unsorted PBMCs, naive and antigen-experienced compartments could not be compared conclusively. Compared with the aged group, the long-lived group had more naive CD4+ T cells, fewer expanded clones and increased TCR diversity, a pattern suggesting age selection. There was a strong correlation between observed TCR beta diversity and the percentage of naive T cells measured by flow cytometry. Estimates of total diversity based on one million sequenced T cells were regarded as lower bounds and as underestimates. Because donor CMV infection status was unknown, age-related changes in expanded clonotypes were potentially confounded.

Relative to germline, V is missing 8 bases and J is missing 4 bases, with 4 bases of the junction outside any gene match. CDR1 and CDR2 are read off the germline V gene as SNHLY and FYNNEI. Reading from cysteine to phenylalanine, the CDR3 counts 13 amino acids. The DNA shown is the 39-base CDR3, in frame from base 1. Donors were a few dozen systemically healthy Caucasian individuals from Russia aged 6 to 90 years. Around 10 milliliters of peripheral blood were collected from each donor into EDTA-treated Vacutainer tubes. PBMCs were isolated by Ficoll-Paque density-gradient centrifugation, with at least 7 million obtained per sample. Trizol reagent was used to extract total RNA from PBMCs, with at least 6 micrograms per sample. The percentages of naive CD45RAhigh/CD27high T cells were determined by flow cytometry on a PBMC aliquot from every donor. Receptor amplification or capture employed 5' RACE. Sequencing relied on an Illumina HiSeq 2500. The second PCR ran for about 6 to 12 cycles and used a J-beta primer mix along with a sample-barcoded 5' primer. A unique molecular identifier was introduced onto each TCR beta cDNA molecule by a template-switch 5' adaptor carrying 12 random nucleotides. Each sample yielded at least 3 million CDR3-containing paired-end reads. First-strand cDNA was synthesized from all RNA with the Mint cDNA synthesis kit, primed by a TRBC-specific oligonucleotide. Following uracil-DNA glycosylase treatment, a first 18-cycle PCR with universal primers M1SS and BC2_uni_R was performed on all cDNA. Per the source publication's procedure: Each sample was normalized by randomly selecting 1 million high-quality reads, each carrying a distinct molecular identifier. Instead of being binned into consensus sequences, reads that shared molecular identifiers were thrown out. MiTCR, set to a Q25 quality threshold and the strictest error-elimination algorithm, was used for CDR3 identification, clonotype clustering and error correction. Lower-bound total TCR beta diversity was estimated with a nonparametric unseen species model using Euler transformation. Clones were called with MiXCR by TCRdb after fastp trimmed the public reads at Q25, and only in-frame beta chains were retained. CDR3 protein duplicates are merged, each entry listing the most common genes and DNA. The V and J calls and clone size come from TCRdb's table, not from the authors' own analysis. Across this sample there are under 1,100,000 distinct CDR3 sequences, with 25% seen only once. The top ten clonotypes cover less than 0.85% of the sample.

Comment on this clonotype: It lacks a known antigen. Qualities for individual bases were not recorded, and no much larger clone is one base off.

These data are also associated with another study on T cells of mothers and their children. Reported in the second study: The donors were nine systemically healthy Caucasian individuals, made up of three mothers and their six children. cDNA synthesis used all of the extracted RNA, with approximately 1.4 ug of RNA in each 15 ul reaction. In the second PCR, the M1S primer introduced both the sample barcodes and 2-4 random nucleotides. Over 8.5 million TCR beta CDR3 reads came from each mother, compared with about 3 million reads from each child. In both related and unrelated pairs, thymic selection shapes the output of TCR recombination in a similar way, with inherited differences having only a minor effect. Normalized repertoire overlap was always found to be slightly, but never significantly, higher in related mother-child pairs than in unrelated mother-child pairs. No persistent microchimeric T cell clones were detected, at a sensitivity of roughly 96 clones per million clonotypes. To look for features that set related mother-child pairs apart from unrelated individuals, the researchers ran deep NGS to compare the TCR beta repertoires of mothers and children. The mean age was roughly 44 +/- 4 years for the mothers and about 10 +/- 4 years for the children. After adapters were ligated using NEBNext reagents, the libraries underwent 100+100 nt paired-end sequencing on an Illumina HiSeq 2000. To prevent cross-contamination, the mother and child libraries were prepared one month apart and sequenced in separate runs. Each donor had between about 450,000 and 2,300,000 distinct TCR beta clonotypes identified. Naive TCR beta clonotypes were estimated from low-frequency clonotypes matched to each donor's FACS-determined naive share, without sorting.

This clonotype was obtained from a girl aged 2-10 years in good health. The chain uses TRBV2 and TRBJ2-2; 7 central bases correspond to TRBD2. The sequencing sample was made of blood. Read as DNA, the sequence is TGTGCCAGCCGACTAGCAGCCACCGGGGAGCTGTTTTTT. It encodes CASRLAATGELFF.